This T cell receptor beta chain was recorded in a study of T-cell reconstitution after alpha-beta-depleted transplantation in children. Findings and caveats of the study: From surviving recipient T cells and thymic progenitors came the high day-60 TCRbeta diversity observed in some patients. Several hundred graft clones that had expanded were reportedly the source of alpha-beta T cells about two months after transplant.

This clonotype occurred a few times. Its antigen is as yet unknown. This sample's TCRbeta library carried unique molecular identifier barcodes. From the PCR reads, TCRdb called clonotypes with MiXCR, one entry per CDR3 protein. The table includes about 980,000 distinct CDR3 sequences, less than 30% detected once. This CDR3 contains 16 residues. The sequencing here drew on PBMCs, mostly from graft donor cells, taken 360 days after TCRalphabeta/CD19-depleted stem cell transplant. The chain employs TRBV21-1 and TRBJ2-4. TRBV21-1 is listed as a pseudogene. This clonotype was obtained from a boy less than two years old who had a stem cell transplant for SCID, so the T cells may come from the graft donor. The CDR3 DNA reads TGTGCCAGCAGCAGAGGGTTCACCCTAGCCAAAAACATTCAGTACTTC. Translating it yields CASSRGFTLAKNIQYF.